Presented here are 10 T cell receptor beta chains from one specimen sequenced in a study of cytomegalovirus exposure and HLA in healthy donors. Amplification used 60 Vbeta primers and 13 Jbeta primers. This table comes from immunoSEQ multiplex PCR, and its TCRdb copy is limited to in-frame clones, with some not included. The data show some 180,000 clones, with 75% seen just once and 2.9% held by the top ten. The source material was PBMCs. The receptors originated from a male donor in good health and CMV-seronegative.

The chain carries TRBV5-1 and TRBJ2-1; unclear D gene. V was pared by 0 bases and J by 0 bases, with 7 bases between. This CDR3 has 15 amino acids. In germline, CDR1 is SGHRS, CDR2 YFSETQ. CDR3 in DNA: TGCGCCAGCAGCTTGGACAGCAGCTCCTACAATGAGCAGTTCTTC. It codes for CASSLDSSSYNEQFF.

This chain joins TRBV7-9 and TRBJ1-1, with D maybe TRBD1 (5 bases). The CDR3 is 16 amino acids. Per germline, CDR1 SEHNR and CDR2 FQNEAQ (reference sequence). V lost 5 bases to trimming and J lost 1 base, with 17 bases between them. For the CDR3, the DNA is TGTGCCAGCAGCCTAATAGGGGCAGCTGAGAACACTGAAGCTTTCTTT. This gives the protein CASSLIGAAENTEAFF.

The chain recombines TRBV29-1 with TRBJ1-5; 7 bases are shared with TRBD1. V dropped 4 bases and J dropped 0; count of bases not matched to a gene: 9. Germline-derived CDR1 and CDR2 are SQVTM and ANQGSEA. The CDR3 consists of 16 residues. The CDR3 region is CSVVVGTAYSNQPQHF. The CDR3 nucleotides read TGCAGCGTTGTCGTCGGGACAGCATATAGCAATCAGCCCCAGCATTTT.

The gene calls are TRBV5-4 and TRBJ1-3; D uncertain. The ends were cut back, 4 bases at V and 1 base at J, with 15 bases in the middle. Germline CDR1 SGHNT, CDR2 YYREEE (reference sequence). This CDR3 region has 16 residues. The DNA for the CDR3 is TGTGCCAGCAGCCCGTCACAGAGAAAGTCTGGAAACACCATATATTTT. It translates to CASSPSQRKSGNTIYF.

The chain couples TRBV5-1 to TRBJ1-3, with D tentatively TRBD1 (5 bases). The CDR3 consists of 18 residues. Germline V gene data show CDR1 as SGHRS and CDR2 as YFSETQ. Trimming shortened V by 3 bases and J by 3 bases, and 22 bases separated the two germline ends. For the CDR3, the DNA is TGCGCCAGCAGCTCCGGGACTTCTCCTCTCTTGGGTGGAAACACCATATATTTT. Translation: CASSSGTSPLLGGNTIYF. Together with reference TRBV5-1 and TRBJ1-3, the CDR3 gives the full variable domain: KAGVTQTPRYLIKTRGQQVTLSCSPISGHRSVSWYQQTPGQGLQFLFEYFSETQRNKGNFPGRFSGRQFSNSRSEMNVSTLELGDSALYLCASSSGTSPLLGGNTIYFGEGSWLTVV.

This CDR3 is CASSPGTGGGYTF. Here the CDR3 DNA reads TGTGCCAGCAGTCCCGGGACAGGGGGAGGCTACACCTTC. The chain employs TRBV28 and TRBJ1-2; the match to TRBD1 covers 11 bases. The germline gives CDR1 MDHEN, CDR2 SYDVKM. This CDR3 is 13 amino acids long. The V gene end was trimmed by 5 bases and the J gene end by 8 bases; junction bases not matched to a gene: 4.

The rearrangement joins TRBV10-3 to TRBJ1-4; TRBD1 is a possible D gene (5 bases). Germline V lookup: CDR1 ENHRY, CDR2 SYGVKD. Trimming left V 6 bases short and J 0 bases short, with 11 bases between. The CDR3 loop spans 15 amino acids. The CDR3 DNA reads as TGTGCCATCAGCTCGACAGACTCAACTAATGAAAAACTGTTTTTT. Translation gives CAISSTDSTNEKLFF.

In this sample, this clone turned up a few times. V gene TRBV10-2 combines with J gene TRBJ1-2; D possibly corresponds to TRBD1 (5 bases). Germline CDR1 WSHSY, CDR2 SAAADI. The CDR3 totals 13 residues. V lost 7 bases and J lost 4, with 13 bases in between. CDR3 sequence reads: CASMDTLGYGYTF. CDR3 coding DNA: TGCGCCAGCATGGACACCCTGGGCTATGGCTACACCTTC.

This clone was picked up a small number of times. This chain connects TRBV4-1 to TRBJ2-3, with 9 bases lining up with TRBD2. There are 17 residues in the CDR3. The ends lost 0 bases at V and 2 bases at J; junction bases unmatched: 6. Germline V gene lookup returns CDR1 MGHRA and CDR2 YSYEKL. The CDR3 DNA follows: TGCGCCAGCAGCCAAGATCATCTAGCGGGATACACAGATACGCAGTATTTT. This encodes CASSQDHLAGYTDTQYF.

This clone was seen only once. The chain has TRBV2 and TRBJ1-2; 7 nucleotides align to TRBD1. Germline loops: CDR1 SNHLY, CDR2 FYNNEI. The V gene end was trimmed by 7 bases and the J gene end by 4 bases; junction bases not matched to a gene: 9. The CDR3 runs 14 residues. The CDR3 reads CASITDRAAYGYTF. In DNA, the CDR3 is TGTGCCAGCATAACCGACAGGGCGGCCTATGGCTACACCTTC.